Below, one TCR beta chain is given with its context. What it binds is unknown. The data stem from a study of T cell responses to AZD1222 COVID-19 vaccine. Study outcomes and limitations: Spike-specific TCR breadth and depth grew following two AZD1222 doses.

V was clipped by 4 bases and J by 13 bases; unmatched bases: 13. CDR3 length: 15 residues. Per germline, CDR1 MNHEY and CDR2 SVGAGI. TCRdb keeps only in-frame clones here, not all; method: immunoSEQ multiplex PCR. The sample records tens of thousands of clones, 85% being singletons. This specimen consisted of peripheral blood, obtained on day 0 of AZD1222 vaccination. This receptor was identified in an adult in good health. The chain has TRBV6-5 and TRBJ1-6; 7 bases are a match to TRBD1. The CDR3 region is CASSWEQGQVGPLHF. The DNA of the CDR3 is TGTGCCAGCAGTTGGGAACAGGGGCAGGTGGGGCCCCTCCACTTT.